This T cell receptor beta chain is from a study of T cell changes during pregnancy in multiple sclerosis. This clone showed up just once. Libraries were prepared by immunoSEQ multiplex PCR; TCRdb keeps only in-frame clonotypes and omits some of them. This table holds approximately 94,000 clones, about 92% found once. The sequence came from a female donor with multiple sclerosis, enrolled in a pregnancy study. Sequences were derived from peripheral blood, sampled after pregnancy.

The CDR3 is CASSLRGSYEQYF. DNA for the CDR3: TGTGCCAGCAGTTTAAGGGGTAGCTACGAGCAGTACTTC. This chain joins TRBV27 and TRBJ2-7, with TRBD1 as a possible D gene (5 bases). This CDR3 is built from 13 residues. V was pared by 2 bases and J by 3 bases, with 8 bases between. Germline V gene sequence: CDR1 MNHEY, CDR2 SMNVEV (reference sequence).